Listed here are 21 T cell receptor beta chains from one sample, sequenced in a study of siplizumab effects on memory and regulatory T cells. Generated by immunoSEQ multiplex PCR, the TCRdb table keeps only in-frame clones and is missing some. The sample consists of thousands of clones, 60% to 80% of them appearing once. Source material: effector memory CD8+ T cells sorted from blood. Subset reported: unstimulated CD8+ effector memory T cells. The receptors derive from a human donor in good health.

This clone was detected once. The CDR3 DNA reads TGTGCCAGCAGCCCCGGGGGGCCAGGGGTTAGCGGCACCGGGGAGCTGTTTTTT. This gives the protein CASSPGGPGVSGTGELFF. The J gene is TRBJ2-2, the V gene TRBV9, with D perhaps matching TRBD2 (7 bases). The CDR3 totals 18 residues. V was trimmed by 4 bases and J by 4 bases, leaving 23 bases between them. CDR1 is SGDLS and CDR2 is YYNGEE in the germline V gene.

In its sample, this clone was seen a few times. The chain carries TRBV9 and TRBJ2-7; tentatively, D is TRBD2 (5 bases). This CDR3 contains 16 residues. Per the germline V gene, CDR1 is SGDLS and CDR2 is YYNGEE. With 0 bases removed from V and 6 bases from J, the gap between germline ends came to 19 bases. The CDR3 loop is CASSVGGGEGLGEQYF. CDR3 in DNA: TGTGCCAGCAGCGTAGGTGGAGGAGAGGGTCTTGGCGAGCAGTACTTC.

The chain carries TRBV7-8 and TRBJ1-2, with TRBD1 identical over 12 bases. Trimming removed 5 bases from V and 6 bases from J; junction bases left unmatched: 19. Germline CDR1 SGHVS, CDR2 FQNEAQ. The CDR3 is 19 amino acids. CDR3 loop: CASSLLYGVRRDRGHGYTF. Written as DNA, the CDR3 is TGTGCCAGCAGCCTGTTGTATGGAGTACGCCGGGACAGGGGGCATGGCTACACCTTC.

The chain uses TRBV6-1 and TRBJ2-7; 9 nucleotides match TRBD2. Unmatched junction bases numbered 6, after V lost 4 bases and J lost 5 bases. CDR3 length: 14 amino acids. Germline CDR1 and CDR2: MNHNS and SASEGT. As DNA, the CDR3 is TGTGCCAGCAGTGCTAGCGGGGAGGGTAACGAGCAGTACTTC. This translates into CASSASGEGNEQYF.

The genes are TRBV10-2 and TRBJ1-1; no firm D call. Deletions cut 7 bases from V and 0 bases from J, with 9 bases between. The CDR3 is made up of 13 amino acids. The V gene's germline CDR1 is WSHSY and CDR2 SAAADI. CDR3 nucleotides: TGCGCCAGCACCGGGCAAATGAACACTGAAGCTTTCTTT. Amino acid sequence: CASTGQMNTEAFF.

By frequency in the sample, this clone is medium-sized. The rearrangement links TRBV6-5 to TRBJ2-1; 8 bases are shared with TRBD2. Trimming at V came to 5 bases and at J to 7 bases, leaving 10 bases not matched to a gene. CDR1 MNHEY and CDR2 SVGAGI come from the germline V gene. The CDR3 has 15 amino acids. The CDR3 sequence: CASSAGLEGFNEQFF. The CDR3 coding sequence is TGTGCCAGCAGTGCGGGACTAGAAGGTTTTAATGAGCAGTTCTTC.

This clone was counted once. J is TRBJ2-2 and V is TRBV7-9, with TRBD2 matching 9 bases. Germline V CDR1 and CDR2: SEHNR, FQNEAQ (reference sequence). The CDR3 consists of 15 residues. Trimming took 5 bases from V and 2 from J; bases not matched to a gene: 3. The CDR3 nucleotides read TGTGCCAGCAGCCCTAGCGGGGAAAACACCGGGGAGCTGTTTTTT. It codes for CASSPSGENTGELFF.

The J gene is TRBJ1-2, the V gene TRBV5-1; TRBD1 aligns across 9 bases. The germline V gene has CDR1 SGHRS and CDR2 YFSETQ. V lost 4 bases and J lost 6; bases outside the gene matches: 7. This CDR3 region has 14 residues. In DNA form, the CDR3 reads TGCGCCAGCAGCGCACAACAGGGGGCCAATGGCTACACCTTC. Its protein is CASSAQQGANGYTF.

The gene calls are TRBV28 and TRBJ2-3; 8 bases fit TRBD1. Trimming removed 1 base from V and 6 bases from J; junction bases left unmatched: 3. The CDR3 is made up of 14 amino acids. Germline CDR1 and CDR2: MDHEN and SYDVKM. This CDR3 reads CASSLSHRGDTQYF. CDR3 DNA sequence: TGTGCCAGCAGTTTATCGCACAGGGGGGATACGCAGTATTTT.

The chain joins TRBV25-1 to TRBJ2-2; D possibly uses TRBD1 or TRBD2 (5 bases each). The CDR3 has 16 amino acids. Germline lookup yields CDR1 MGHDK and CDR2 SYGVNS. Deletions cut 4 bases from V and 4 bases from J, with 16 bases between. In DNA, the CDR3 is TGTGCCAGCAGTGCCTTGGTGGACGGGGCCACCGGGGAGCTGTTTTTT. This translates into CASSALVDGATGELFF.

V and J are TRBV6-1 and TRBJ1-5; 9 positions match TRBD1. CDR1 and CDR2 from the germline V gene are MNHNS and SASEGT. Trimming cost V 2 bases and J 4 bases; bases outside gene matches: 6. This CDR3 region has 16 residues. CDR3 residues: CASSEWDRAPNQPQHF. CDR3 coding DNA: TGTGCCAGCAGTGAATGGGACAGGGCGCCGAATCAGCCCCAGCATTTT.

The genes are TRBV6-5 and TRBJ2-3; 10 nucleotides agree with TRBD2. V dropped 5 bases and J dropped 1; count of bases not matched to a gene: 3. The CDR3 loop spans 15 amino acids. The germline gives CDR1 MNHEY, CDR2 SVGAGI. The CDR3 DNA reads as TGTGCCAGCAGTACAGCGGGGGGGGGCACAGATACGCAGTATTTT. This translates into CASSTAGGGTDTQYF.

There are a few counts of this clone. This sequence joins TRBV11-2 and TRBJ1-1, with D perhaps TRBD1 (5 bases). V lost 8 bases and J 5 bases, leaving 15 bases between the germline ends. The CDR3 totals 13 residues. Germline-derived CDR1 and CDR2 are SGHAT and FQNNGV. The CDR3 loop reads CASFAGGLTEAFF. In nucleotides, the CDR3 is TGTGCCAGCTTTGCGGGGGGATTGACTGAAGCTTTCTTT.

V gene TRBV4-1 combines with J gene TRBJ1-1, with D unclear. CDR3 length: 15 residues. V was cut by 1 base and J by 3 bases, with 12 bases left in between. Germline CDR1 is MGHRA and CDR2 is YSYEKL. CDR3 DNA: TGCGCCAGCAGCCAAGCCGCGGCGGGAGACACTGAAGCTTTCTTT. Amino acid sequence: CASSQAAAGDTEAFF.

The chain couples TRBV6-5 to TRBJ2-3, with D possibly being TRBD2 (5 bases). The CDR3 extends over 14 amino acids. The V end was cut by 5 bases, the J end by 2 bases, with 11 bases between. CDR1 is MNHEY and CDR2 is SVGAGI in the germline V gene. The CDR3 DNA reads as TGTGCCAGCAGTGGACGGGAAGTCACAGATACGCAGTATTTT. Its translation: CASSGREVTDTQYF.

The V and J genes are TRBV2 and TRBJ1-1; 12 positions match TRBD1. J was trimmed by 4 bases and V by 5 bases; bases with no gene match: 14. The CDR3 loop spans 18 amino acids. The germline gives CDR1 SNHLY, CDR2 FYNNEI. The CDR3 DNA reads TGTGCCAGCAGTTCCCCCTCGGGACAGGGGGCAGGAGGCACTGAAGCTTTCTTT. This gives the protein CASSSPSGQGAGGTEAFF.

The chain combines TRBV4-1 with TRBJ2-3, with 9 bases matching TRBD2. After removal of 2 bases from V and 2 bases from J, the junction contained 5 bases not matched to a gene. The CDR3 consists of 16 residues. Germline V gene lookup returns CDR1 MGHRA and CDR2 YSYEKL. This chain's CDR3 is CASSQRLAGYTDTQYF. For the CDR3, the DNA is TGCGCCAGCAGCCAAAGGCTAGCGGGGTACACAGATACGCAGTATTTT.

J is TRBJ2-5 and V is TRBV6-5; 8 bases match TRBD1. V lost 4 bases, J lost 5 bases, and 12 bases stayed unmatched. CDR1 is MNHEY and CDR2 is SVGAGI in the germline V gene. This CDR3 has 16 residues. The CDR3 reads CASSSISTGAYETQYF. CDR3 nucleotides: TGTGCCAGCAGTTCCATATCGACAGGGGCGTATGAGACCCAGTACTTC.

In regard to this clone: The junction and the germline gene differ at one end; a read error may be behind it. The V call is TRBV4-2, the J call TRBJ1-5; no definite D call. CDR3 length: 14 residues. Looked up from germline, CDR1 is LGHNA and CDR2 is YNFKEQ. CDR3 loop: CASSEEAINQPQHF. CDR3 in DNA: TGTGCCAGCAGCGAAGAGGCGATCAATCAGCCCCAGCATTTT.

The chain couples TRBV6-4 to TRBJ1-5; possibly TRBD1 for D (5 bases). Germline lookup yields CDR1 MRHNA and CDR2 SNTAGT. The CDR3 spans 13 residues. Trimming shortened V by 2 bases and J by 3 bases, and 5 bases separated the two germline ends. This CDR3 reads CASSDGANQPQHF. The CDR3 region has the DNA TGTGCCAGCAGTGACGGGGCCAATCAGCCCCAGCATTTT.

The rearrangement joins TRBV5-4 to TRBJ2-7; 11 nucleotides agree with TRBD2. With V trimmed by 0 bases and J by 3 bases, 11 bases remained unmatched. The CDR3 covers 18 residues. CDR1 and CDR2 (germline): SGHNT, YYREEE (reference sequence). CDR3 in amino acids: CASSLEGAITSGSYEQYF. The CDR3 nucleotides are TGTGCCAGCAGCTTGGAGGGGGCGATTACTAGCGGGAGCTACGAGCAGTACTTC.